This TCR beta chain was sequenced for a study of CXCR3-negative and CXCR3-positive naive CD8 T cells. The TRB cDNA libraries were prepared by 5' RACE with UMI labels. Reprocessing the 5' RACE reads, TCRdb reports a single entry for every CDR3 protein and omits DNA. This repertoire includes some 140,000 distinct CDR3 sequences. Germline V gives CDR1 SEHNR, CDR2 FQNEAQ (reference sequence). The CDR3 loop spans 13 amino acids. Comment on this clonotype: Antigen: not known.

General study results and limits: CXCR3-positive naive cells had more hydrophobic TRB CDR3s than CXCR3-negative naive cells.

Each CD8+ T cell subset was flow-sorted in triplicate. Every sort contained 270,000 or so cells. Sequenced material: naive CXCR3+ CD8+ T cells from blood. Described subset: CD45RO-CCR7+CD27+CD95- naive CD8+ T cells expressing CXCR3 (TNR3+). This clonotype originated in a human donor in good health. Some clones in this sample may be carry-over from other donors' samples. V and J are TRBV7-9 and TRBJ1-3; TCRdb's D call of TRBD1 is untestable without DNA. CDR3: CASSPPDGNTIYF.